This entry lists 9 T cell receptor beta chains sequenced from one sample in a study of T cells in localized non-small cell lung cancer. Sequencing was performed with immunoSEQ multiplex PCR; in TCRdb, only in-frame clones are kept and a portion is missing. This table holds 40,000 to 55,000 clones, 80% to 85% found once. The input for sequencing was peripheral blood mononuclear cells, taken before any cancer treatment. The source is a man aged 35 to 70 with stage III lung adenocarcinoma.

This chain links TRBV5-4 with TRBJ2-1; TRBD2 matches 10 bases. The CDR3 is 16 residues long. The germline V gene encodes CDR1 SGHNT and CDR2 YYREEE (reference sequence). J gave up 6 bases and V 2 bases, and 8 bases lay outside the gene matches. Written as DNA, the CDR3 is TGTGCCAGCAGCTTACTTAGCGGGGGGAACTCCAATGAGCAGTTCTTC. As protein: CASSLLSGGNSNEQFF.

The CDR3 here is CASSQPGNYNEQFF. CDR3 DNA sequence: TGTGCCAGCAGCCAACCAGGGAATTACAATGAGCAGTTCTTC. This rearrangement joins TRBV4-2 to TRBJ2-1, with TRBD1 as a possible D gene (5 bases). This CDR3 is built from 14 residues. CDR1 and CDR2 (germline): LGHNA, YNFKEQ. V gave up 2 bases and J gave up 4 bases, with 9 bases separating them.

The chain employs TRBV5-4 and TRBJ2-5, with 15 bases lining up with TRBD2. Trimming at V came to 4 bases and at J to 5 bases, leaving 9 bases not matched to a gene. The germline CDR1 and CDR2 sequences are SGHNT and YYREEE (reference sequence). This CDR3 is 17 amino acids long. CDR3: CASSARTSGGAVETQYF. For the CDR3, the DNA is TGTGCCAGCAGCGCACGGACTAGCGGGGGGGCCGTGGAGACCCAGTACTTC. The variable domain in full, completed from reference TRBV5-4 and TRBJ2-5, reads ETGVTQSPTHLIKTRGQQVTLRCSSQSGHNTVSWYQQALGQGPQFIFQYYREEENGRGNFPPRFSGLQFPNYSSELNVNALELDDSALYLCASSARTSGGAVETQYFGPGTRLLVL.

The gene calls are TRBV27 and TRBJ2-3, with 9 bases aligning to TRBD1. CDR3 length: 16 amino acids. Germline values: CDR1 MNHEY, CDR2 SMNVEV (reference sequence). V lost 4 bases, J lost 2 bases, and 7 bases stayed unmatched. In nucleotides, the CDR3 is TGTGCCAGCAGTTCCCGGACAGGGGCGTTCACAGATACGCAGTATTTT. This gives the protein CASSSRTGAFTDTQYF.

The genes are TRBV5-4 and TRBJ1-6, with D tentatively TRBD1 (6 bases). Germline V gene lookup returns CDR1 SGHNT and CDR2 YYREEE (reference sequence). V shed 3 bases and J shed 0 bases, with 10 bases lying between them. The CDR3 totals 16 residues. DNA of the CDR3: TGTGCCAGCAGCTCAGGACAGAGCTCCTATAATTCACCCCTCCACTTT. Amino acid sequence: CASSSGQSSYNSPLHF.

This clone was counted at least ten times. The chain combines TRBV6-5 with TRBJ2-7; no definite D call. The V end was cut by 2 bases, the J end by 1 base, with 6 bases between. The CDR3 contains 13 residues. CDR1 MNHEY and CDR2 SVGAGI come from the germline V gene. The CDR3 DNA follows: TGTGCCAGCAGTTACGGGATTTCCTACGAGCAGTACTTC. This translates into CASSYGISYEQYF.

The chain has TRBV18 and TRBJ2-2; 7 bases match TRBD1. This CDR3 region has 15 residues. The trim removed 3 bases at V and 6 bases at J, leaving 7 bases unmatched. Germline V gene data show CDR1 as KGHSH and CDR2 as LQKENI. The DNA of the CDR3 is TGTGCCAGCTCACCTTTCACAGGGGATGCCGGGGAGCTGTTTTTT. Its protein product is CASSPFTGDAGELFF.

V usage is TRBV5-4 and J usage is TRBJ2-1, with 9 bases that match TRBD2. CDR1 SGHNT and CDR2 YYREEE come from the germline V gene (reference sequence). V trimming: 0 bases; J trimming: 7 bases; junction bases outside the gene matches: 5. The CDR3 runs to 15 residues. CDR3 protein: CASSLEASGANEQFF. CDR3 DNA sequence: TGTGCCAGCAGCTTGGAGGCTAGCGGGGCGAATGAGCAGTTCTTC. Together with reference TRBV5-4 and TRBJ2-1, the CDR3 gives the full variable domain: ETGVTQSPTHLIKTRGQQVTLRCSSQSGHNTVSWYQQALGQGPQFIFQYYREEENGRGNFPPRFSGLQFPNYSSELNVNALELDDSALYLCASSLEASGANEQFFGPGTRLTVL.

The J gene is TRBJ2-7, the V gene TRBV7-7, with TRBD1 identical over 10 bases. Trimming at V came to 5 bases and at J to 4 bases, leaving 2 bases not matched to a gene. Germline V CDR1 and CDR2: SSHAT, FNYEAQ (reference sequence). This CDR3 is built from 13 residues. The DNA for the CDR3 is TGTGCCAGCAGCAAGGACAGGGGGTACGAGCAGTACTTC. Residues: CASSKDRGYEQYF.